This TCR beta chain is from a study of graft-versus-host responses after intestinal transplantation (dated by TCRdb to the early 2020s). Study-level background: The transplants that recipients received were multivisceral, liver-intestinal, or isolated intestinal. Every recipient was given anti-thymocyte globulin induction, followed by roughly 3 years of maintenance tacrolimus and steroids. Donor T cell macrochimerism was defined as a peak of at least 4% donor T cells among recipient peripheral blood mononuclear cells. A cohort of 24 intestinal transplant recipients, including one retransplant, was enrolled, and a few patients lacking pretransplant specimens were excluded. Alloreactive clones were identified by sequencing pre-transplant mixed lymphocyte reaction products and comparing these products with unstimulated pre-transplant donor and recipient T cells. Bulk TCR-beta CDR3 sequencing was used to track graft-versus-host and host-versus-graft alloreactive T cell clones in the graft, circulation and bone marrow after intestinal transplantation. Rather than going through the commercial service, samples from a few later patients were sequenced in-house on an Illumina MiSeq and processed with MiXCR.

Library preparation employed the immunoSEQ multiplex PCR assay. Adaptive Biotechnologies carried out high-throughput TCR-beta CDR3 sequencing of genomic DNA for most patients. As for the authors' bioinformatics: Adaptive's ImmunoSEQ software was the source of the TCR sequencing data for about 18 patients, while a few other patients were processed with MiXCR and VDJtools. CDR3 nucleotide sequences shared between donor and recipient were removed because their origin could not be assigned. To be classed as alloreactive, a clone needed at least 2-fold expansion over unstimulated cells and a minimum CFSE-low frequency of 0.002% (template counts) or 0.001% (read counts). Mappable clones were those detected in sequenced pre-transplant spleen, lymph node, or MLR CFSE-low populations of the donor or recipient. Cumulative frequency of alloreactive clones was calculated as a percentage of all sequences weighted by copy number. TCRdb carries this immuneACCESS record with in-frame sequences only. Its versions omit some clonotypes, under half of them owing to an unresolved V gene in the studies checked, with the rest unexplained. That table furnishes V, J and clone size, whereas the DNA furnished D and trimming. Within this sample are fewer than 70,000 clones, with roughly 92% of them counted one time only. The ten largest make up roughly 6.7% of the sample.

For this clone: Its antigen remains unidentified. Per-base qualities were not stored, and no clone one base away is much larger.

On the study overall, not on this receptor specifically: The conclusions were limited by the relatively low number and heterogeneity of the intestinal transplant patients. In the allografts of patients with donor T cell macrochimerism, GvH to HvG T cell clonal ratios were high. GvH clones were detected in recipient bone marrow, and some appeared earlier in ileal mucosa or blood, consistent with an intestinal mucosal origin. Early after transplant, peak levels of circulating GvH clones were found to be associated with declines in HvG clones.

Its CDR3 holds 12 amino acids, cysteine through phenylalanine. The sequence is cut down to CDR3 DNA, 36 bases in frame from base 1. From a lookup of the germline V gene, CDR1 and CDR2 are MNHEY and SVGAGI. The V and J ends are trimmed by 2 bases and 6 bases, leaving 4 bases between them. After transplant, bone marrow was aspirated from the posterior iliac crest or from another site chosen by the physician. The sequence joins TRBV6-5 to TRBJ2-2, with the D gene too uncertain to name. This specimen was bone marrow, taken 734 days after intestinal transplantation. The clonotype originates from a human patient who received an intestinal transplant, so some T cells may come from the graft donor. The CDR3 sequence is CASSYQSGELFF. The sequenced DNA: TGTGCCAGCAGTTACCAGTCCGGGGAGCTGTTTTTT.